This T cell receptor (beta chain) was recorded in a study of CD8 T cells in ankylosing spondylitis. Study conclusions and caveats: Disease-linked clones proved CD8+ and comparatively uncommon in peripheral blood. The authors reported significant enrichment of disease-linked clones in matched ankylosing spondylitis synovial fluid. Earlier reports found some motif variants in synovial fluid and blood in reactive arthritis. Several highly homologous variants formed a TCR beta motif that appeared characteristic of ankylosing spondylitis blood.

The CDR3 totals 14 residues. V lost 6 bases and J lost 0; bases outside the gene matches: 7. CDR1 is SQVTM, CDR2 ANQGSEA, per germline. About this clonotype itself: Its antigen is currently unknown.

A quantitative 5'-RACE method, one with molecular barcodes, was used to make TCR beta libraries. TCRdb recomputed calls from the 5' RACE reads with MiXCR, one row per CDR3 protein. The repertoire holds around 220,000 distinct CDR3 sequences, with approximately 20% as singletons. The J gene is TRBJ2-7, the V gene TRBV29-1, with TRBD1 matching 8 bases. Sequencing was performed on blood, either unsorted or a sorted T cell fraction (not recorded which). The clonotype comes from a male donor with ankylosing spondylitis. The CDR3 coding sequence is TGCAGCGTAGAGGGACAGGCGAGCTCCTACGAGCAGTACTTC. This sequence encodes CSVEGQASSYEQYF.